The 6 T cell receptor beta chains presented below share a single source sample, sequenced in a study of blood T cells in healthy people across ages. Next came a second PCR, run for about 7 to 12 cycles, which used a sample-barcoded 5' primer along with a J-beta primer mix. TCRdb redid the calling of the 5' RACE reads with MiXCR, one entry per CDR3 protein. The sample lists approximately 2,000,000 distinct CDR3 sequences; about two fifths were seen once. The sequenced sample was blood. These receptors all come from a human donor in good health.

A few counts support this clonotype. CDR3 loop: CASSPAVEPTDTQYF. CDR3 DNA: TGCGCCAGCAGCCCAGCCGTGGAGCCCACAGATACGCAGTATTTT. The genes are TRBV4-3 and TRBJ2-3; D uncertain. The length of the CDR3 is 15 residues. The V gene's germline CDR1 is LGHNA and CDR2 YSLEER. Deletions cut 4 bases from V and 2 bases from J, with 13 bases between.

There are a few counts of this clonotype. The CDR3 here is CASSHDRTEAPLHF. As DNA, the CDR3 is TGTGCCAGCAGCCACGACAGGACCGAGGCACCCCTCCACTTT. The chain is built from TRBV27 and TRBJ1-6; tentative D call: TRBD1 (6 bases). The CDR3 runs 14 residues. V was cut by 6 bases and J by 11 bases, with 17 bases left in between. CDR1 MNHEY and CDR2 SMNVEV come from the germline V gene (reference sequence).

Details on this clonotype: A read error is possible here, since a much larger clone lies one base away. The V call is TRBV6-2 or TRBV6-3, the J call TRBJ2-3; D gene uncertain. This CDR3 contains 12 residues. Per germline, CDR1 MNHEY and CDR2 SVGEGT. The CDR3 DNA sequence: TGTGCCGGCAGTACCCCTCCAGATACGCAGTATTTT. It specifies CAGSTPPDTQYF.

This clonotype was picked up many times. J is TRBJ2-7 and V is TRBV4-3; D unclear. The germline V and J ends were trimmed by 0 bases and 2 bases, with 14 bases remaining between them. Germline V gives CDR1 LGHNA, CDR2 YSLEER. This CDR3 spans 16 amino acids. The CDR3 here is CASSQDKVPKPYEQYF. The CDR3 DNA reads TGCGCCAGCAGCCAAGATAAGGTCCCAAAACCCTACGAGCAGTACTTC.

This clonotype was seen only a few times. The V and J genes are TRBV29-1 and TRBJ1-2, with D possibly matching TRBD1 (5 bases). V lost 1 base to trimming and J lost 8 bases, with 20 bases between them. CDR1 and CDR2 (germline): SQVTM, ANQGSEA. CDR3 size: 15 residues. The CDR3 DNA sequence: TGCAGCGTTGAAGGCGGGGCGATCCTTCCTAGCGGCTACACCTTC. This codes for CSVEGGAILPSGYTF.

The rearrangement links TRBV9 to TRBJ2-3, with D perhaps given as TRBD1 or TRBD2 (5 bases each). CDR3 length equals 15 residues. V lost 3 bases, J lost 4 bases, and 15 bases lay in between. Germline V gene sequence: CDR1 SGDLS, CDR2 YYNGEE. The CDR3 DNA follows: TGTGCCAGCAGCGCGGCCTTCGGGGCAGCAGATACGCAGTATTTT. This codes for CASSAAFGAADTQYF.